This T cell receptor beta chain was documented in a study of cytotoxic CD8 clonotypes in ibrutinib-treated CLL. Whole-study results and caveats: Public clonotypes, an uncommon group, contracted or remained stable on treatment. Different sampling times were used for sustained-remission and progressing patients.

TCRdb's copy holds only in-frame clones and misses some; the assay was immunoSEQ multiplex PCR. This table has roughly 330,000 clones, about 61% appearing once. CDR1 is SGHRS, CDR2 YFSETQ, per germline. The CDR3 runs 15 residues. The germline V and J ends were trimmed by 4 bases and 0 bases, with 13 bases remaining between them. Details on this clone: No antigen is known for it.

Source: PBMCs, taken after 36 months of ibrutinib treatment. The TCR was taken from a human donor with chronic lymphocytic leukemia. The genes are TRBV5-1 and TRBJ1-1; D is ambiguous. CDR3 nucleotides: TGCGCCAGCAGCCACGAGTTACAGATGAACACTGAAGCTTTCTTT. Protein product: CASSHELQMNTEAFF.